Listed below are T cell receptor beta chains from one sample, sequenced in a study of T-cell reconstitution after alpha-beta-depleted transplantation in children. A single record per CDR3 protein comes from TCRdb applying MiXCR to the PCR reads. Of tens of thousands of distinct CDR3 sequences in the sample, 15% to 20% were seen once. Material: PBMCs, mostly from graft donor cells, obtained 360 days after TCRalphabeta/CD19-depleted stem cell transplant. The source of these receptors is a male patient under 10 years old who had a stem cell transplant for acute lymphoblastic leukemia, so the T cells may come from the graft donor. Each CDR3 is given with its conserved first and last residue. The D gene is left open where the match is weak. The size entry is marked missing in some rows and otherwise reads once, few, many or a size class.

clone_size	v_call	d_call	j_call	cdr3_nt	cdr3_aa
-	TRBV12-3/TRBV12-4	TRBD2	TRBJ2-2	TGTGCCAGCAGTCCAGGACTAGGAAGCACCGGGGAGCTGTTTTTT	CASSPGLGSTGELFF
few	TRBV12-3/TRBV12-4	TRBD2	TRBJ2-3	TGTGCCAGCAGTTTGGGGATGCGGGGGGTGACAGATACGCAGTATTTT	CASSLGMRGVTDTQYF
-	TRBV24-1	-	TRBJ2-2	TGTGCCACCAGTGATGTGAACACCGGGGAGCTGTTTTTT	CATSDVNTGELFF
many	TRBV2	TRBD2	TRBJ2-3	TGTGCCAGCAGTGAAGGACTAGCGGGAGGTGATACGCAGTATTTT	CASSEGLAGGDTQYF
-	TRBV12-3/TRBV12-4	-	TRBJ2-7	TGTGCCAGCAGTGAATTTGGAGGCTCCTACGAGCAGTACTTC	CASSEFGGSYEQYF
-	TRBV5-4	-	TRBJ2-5	TGTGCCAGCAGCTTGTTCAGTCGGGAGACCCAGTACTTC	CASSLFSRETQYF
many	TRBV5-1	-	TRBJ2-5	TGCGCCAGCAGCTTCACCGTATCTGGAGAGACCCAGTACTTC	CASSFTVSGETQYF
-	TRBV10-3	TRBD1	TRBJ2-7	TGTGCCATCAGGAACGGACAGGGCTTTAAGGGAACCCCCCTTTACGAGCAGTACTTC	CAIRNGQGFKGTPLYEQYF
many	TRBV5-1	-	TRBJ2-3	TGCGCCAGCAGCTTGGGCCTGAGAGATACGCAGTATTTT	CASSLGLRDTQYF
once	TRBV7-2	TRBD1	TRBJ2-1	TGTGCCAGCAGAGACAGGGTCTACAATGAGCAGTTCTTC	CASRDRVYNEQFF
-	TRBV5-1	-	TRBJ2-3	TGCGCCAGCAGCCCCTGGGGGCTTGGCACAGATACGCAGTATTTT	CASSPWGLGTDTQYF
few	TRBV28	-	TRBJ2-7	TGTGCCAGCAGTTTTGGGCACTCCTACGAGCAGTACTTC	CASSFGHSYEQYF
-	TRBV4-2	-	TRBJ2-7	TGTGCCAGCAGCCAAGCTATTAGAAGTTACGAGCAGTACTTC	CASSQAIRSYEQYF
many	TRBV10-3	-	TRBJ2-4	TGTGCCATCAGTGATGACAGGCTGCTAGCCAAAAACATTCAGTACTTC	CAISDDRLLAKNIQYF
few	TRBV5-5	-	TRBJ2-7	TGTGCCAGCCAATTCGGCCGCGAGCAGTACTTC	CASQFGREQYF
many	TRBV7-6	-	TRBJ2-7	TGTGCCAGCAGCTTATGGTTCGGGGGACCCCAGTCCTACGAGCAGTACTTC	CASSLWFGGPQSYEQYF
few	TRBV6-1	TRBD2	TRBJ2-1	TGTGCCAGCAGTGGGACTAGGATGGAGTATGAGCAGTTCTTC	CASSGTRMEYEQFF
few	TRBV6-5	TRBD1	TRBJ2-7	TGTGCCAGCAGTTACTCGCAACAGGGGAAGCCAGAGCAGTACTTC	CASSYSQQGKPEQYF
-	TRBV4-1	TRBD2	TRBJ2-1	TGCGCCAGCAGCCAAAAGGGTCTAGCGGATTACTCCTACAATGAGCAGTTCTTC	CASSQKGLADYSYNEQFF
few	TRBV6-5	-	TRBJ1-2	TGTGCCAGCAGTTCGATTCCGGGACAAGGGAGCGACACCTTC	CASSSIPGQGSDTF
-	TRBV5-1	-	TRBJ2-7	TGCGCCAGCGGAGGGAGCGGACCTTTAGAGCAGCACTTC	CASGGSGPLEQHF
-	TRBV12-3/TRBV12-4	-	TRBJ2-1	TGTGCCAGCAGTTTAGGCAGGGGCCATGAGCAGTTCTTC	CASSLGRGHEQFF
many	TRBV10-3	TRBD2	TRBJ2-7	TGTGCCATCGAGGCTAGCGGCAACTACGAGCAGTACTTC	CAIEASGNYEQYF
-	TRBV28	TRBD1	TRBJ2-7	TGTGCAGGGGACAGGGACGCCCACTCACCTTACGAGCAGTACTTC	CAGDRDAHSPYEQYF
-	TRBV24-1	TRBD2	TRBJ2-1	TGTGCCACCAGTGATCTGACTAGCGGGAGTATTGAGCAGTTCTTC	CATSDLTSGSIEQFF
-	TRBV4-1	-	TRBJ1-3	TGCGCCAGCAGCCACCCCGGAAACACCATATATTTT	CASSHPGNTIYF
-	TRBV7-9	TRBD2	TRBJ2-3	TGTGCCAGCAGCCTTAGCGGGACTCGCACAGATACGCAGTATTTT	CASSLSGTRTDTQYF
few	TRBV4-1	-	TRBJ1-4	TGCGCCAGCAGCCAGAACACCGGGACGGCTAATGAAAAACTGTTTTTT	CASSQNTGTANEKLFF
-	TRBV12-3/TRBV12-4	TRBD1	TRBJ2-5	TGTGCCAGCAGTTTAGACCTCTGGACAGGGGGTGGTGAGACCCAGTACTTC	CASSLDLWTGGGETQYF
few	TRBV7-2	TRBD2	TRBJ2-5	TGTGCCAGCAGCAATAGCGGGAGGAGGGAGGAGACCCAGTACTTC	CASSNSGRREETQYF
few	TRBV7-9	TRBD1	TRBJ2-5	TGTGCCAGCAGCTTAATAGGGACAGGCCGTATTAAGACCCAGTACTTC	CASSLIGTGRIKTQYF
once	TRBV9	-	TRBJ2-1	TGTGCCAGCAGCGTAGGGACCAATTCCTACAATGAGCAGTTCTTC	CASSVGTNSYNEQFF
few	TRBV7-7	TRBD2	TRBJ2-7	TGTGCTAGCAGCGGCCATAGCGGGAACGAGCAGTACTTC	CASSGHSGNEQYF
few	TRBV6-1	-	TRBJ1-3	TGTGCCAGCAGTCCCGTTGGAAACACCATATATTTT	CASSPVGNTIYF
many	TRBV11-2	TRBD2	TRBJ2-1	TGTGCCAGCAGCCTCCGGATGTCTAGCGGGCTCTACAATGAGCAGTTCTTC	CASSLRMSSGLYNEQFF
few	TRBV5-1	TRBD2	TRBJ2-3	TGCGCCAGCAGCTTGGGACTAGCGGGAGGGCCGCCCACAGATACGCAGTATTTT	CASSLGLAGGPPTDTQYF
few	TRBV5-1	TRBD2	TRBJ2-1	TGCGCCAGCAGCTTGCCCAAACCCGGCACTAGCGGGAGGGCTAATGAGCAGTTCTTC	CASSLPKPGTSGRANEQFF
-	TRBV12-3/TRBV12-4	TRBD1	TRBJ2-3	TGTGCCAGCCGCTACAGGGGCCGAACGCAGTATTTT	CASRYRGRTQYF
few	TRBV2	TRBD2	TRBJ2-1	TGTGCCAGCAGTGGACTAGCGGGAGCCTACAATGAGCAGTTCTTC	CASSGLAGAYNEQFF
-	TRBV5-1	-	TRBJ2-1	TGCGCCAGCAGTTCAACAAGCACGAATGAGCAGTTCTTC	CASSSTSTNEQFF
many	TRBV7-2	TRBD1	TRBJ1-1	TGTGCCAGCAGCTTAGCGAGCAGGGGGCGGAGGAAGGACACTGAAGCTTTCTTT	CASSLASRGRRKDTEAFF
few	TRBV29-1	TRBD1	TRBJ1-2	TGCAGCGTTGCGACAGGGGCCTATGGCTACACCTTC	CSVATGAYGYTF
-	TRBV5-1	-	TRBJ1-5	TGCGCCAGCAGCTTGGCAGGGAAAAGCAATCAGCCCCAGCATTTT	CASSLAGKSNQPQHF
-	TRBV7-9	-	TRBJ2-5	TGTGCCAGCAGCCATACTGGACCCCCGCGAGAGACCCAGTACTTC	CASSHTGPPRETQYF
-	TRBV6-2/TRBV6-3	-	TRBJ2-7	TGTGCCAGCAGTTACTCGAAGCAGGGCTGGCCCGAGCAGTACTTC	CASSYSKQGWPEQYF
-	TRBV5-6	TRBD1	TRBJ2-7	TGTGCCAGCAGCCCACCCAGGGGGCTCAGTTACGAGCAGTACTTC	CASSPPRGLSYEQYF
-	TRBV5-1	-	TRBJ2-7	TGCGCCAGCAGCTTGGGACTCCGGAAACCCTACGAGCAGTACTTC	CASSLGLRKPYEQYF
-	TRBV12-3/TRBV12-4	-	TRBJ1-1	TGTGCCAGCAGCGGCGCGGACGCTGAAGCTTTCTTT	CASSGADAEAFF